Here is one T cell receptor beta chain with its context. What it recognizes is unknown. The data were obtained in a study of cytomegalovirus exposure and HLA in healthy donors. Notes on the study in general: Near-uniform donor sequencing depth was presumed by presence/absence analyses.

The ends lost 2 bases at V and 2 bases at J; junction bases unmatched: 5. The CDR3 runs to 16 residues. The germline gives CDR1 WSHSY, CDR2 SAAADI. The study ran its PCR with 60 Vbeta and 13 Jbeta primers. This table comes from immunoSEQ multiplex PCR, and its TCRdb copy is limited to in-frame clones, with some not included. Of approximately 190,000 clones listed, around 87% are singletons. This TCR was recovered from a man younger than 45 in good health and CMV-seronegative. The chain recombines TRBV10-2 with TRBJ2-3; TRBD2 matches 9 bases. Sequencing input: PBMCs. CDR3 residues: CASSEEGGGVTDTQYF. DNA of the CDR3: TGCGCCAGCAGTGAGGAGGGCGGGGGGGTCACAGATACGCAGTATTTT.